Each of the 15 T cell receptor beta chains below was sequenced from the same sample in a study of blood T cells in healthy people across ages. The second PCR ran about 6 to 12 cycles with a sample-barcoded 5' primer and J-beta primers. Each CDR3 protein gets one entry after TCRdb re-called the 5' RACE reads with MiXCR. The data show about 1,500,000 distinct CDR3 sequences, 28% seen once. The sequenced sample was blood. These receptor sequences come from a woman between 25 and 40 years old in good health.

This clonotype has just a few counts. The chain couples TRBV28 to TRBJ2-7; 7 nucleotides match TRBD2. The CDR3 is 14 amino acids. Germline V gives CDR1 MDHEN, CDR2 SYDVKM. V lost 6 bases to trimming and J lost 0 bases; unmatched junction nucleotides: 5. The CDR3 nucleotides read TGTGCCAGCAGAGCGGGACCAGACTCCTACGAGCAGTACTTC. The encoded protein is CASRAGPDSYEQYF.

This clonotype was picked up many times. V usage is TRBV4-2 and J usage is TRBJ2-1; D is uncertain. With 0 bases removed from V and 3 bases from J, the gap between germline ends came to 9 bases. Per germline, CDR1 LGHNA and CDR2 YNFKEQ. The CDR3 runs 15 residues. The CDR3 nucleotides are TGTGCCAGCAGCCAAGAGATAACCTTCTACAATGAGCAGTTCTTC. Its translation is CASSQEITFYNEQFF.

In its sample, this clonotype was seen many times. The rearrangement links TRBV6-1 to TRBJ2-7; 7 bases align to TRBD2. The CDR3 has 15 amino acids. V was clipped by 5 bases and J by 3 bases; unmatched bases: 10. Germline V lookup: CDR1 MNHNS, CDR2 SASEGT. CDR3 sequence reads: CASSTRDYINYEQYF. Here the CDR3 DNA reads TGTGCCAGCAGTACTCGGGACTACATAAACTACGAGCAGTACTTC.

This clonotype was counted only a few times. The V gene is TRBV15, the J gene TRBJ2-1; 9 bases are a match to TRBD2. This CDR3 contains 17 residues. V trimming: 1 base; J trimming: 6 bases; junction bases outside the gene matches: 10. Germline CDR1 and CDR2: LNHNV and YYDKDF (reference sequence). CDR3 sequence: CATSRVMAAGGVNEQFF. The CDR3 region has the DNA TGTGCCACCAGCAGAGTTATGGCAGCGGGAGGTGTCAATGAGCAGTTCTTC.

In this sample, this clonotype turned up many times. The chain carries TRBV10-3 and TRBJ1-6; D unresolved. Trimming left V 8 bases short and J 1 base short, with 12 bases between. This CDR3 has 15 amino acids. Germline assignment: CDR1 ENHRY and CDR2 SYGVKD. The CDR3 DNA follows: TGTGCCATCGCGGAGGCCGGATCCTATAATTCACCCCTCCACTTT. It translates to CAIAEAGSYNSPLHF.

This clonotype has ten or more counts. This CDR3 reads CASSLGLIQETQYF. The CDR3, as DNA: TGTGCCAGCAGTCTCGGACTGATCCAAGAGACCCAGTACTTC. The V call is TRBV3-1, the J call TRBJ2-5; possible D gene TRBD2, 5 bases. Between the trimmed V and J ends, which lost 6 bases and 1 base, there was a span of 12 bases. The germline gives CDR1 LGHDT, CDR2 YNNKEL (reference sequence). The CDR3 covers 14 residues.

This clonotype was picked up many times. V is TRBV20-1 and J is TRBJ2-1, with D perhaps assigned TRBD1 or TRBD2 (5 bases each). There are 14 residues in the CDR3. Germline-derived CDR1 and CDR2 are DFQATT and SNEGSKA (reference sequence). Deletions cut 2 bases from V and 7 bases from J, with 15 bases between. CDR3 DNA sequence: TGCAGTGCTAGAAGATACGGGGACGAGAATGAGCAGTTCTTC. Its translation is CSARRYGDENEQFF.

This chain uses TRBV11-2 with TRBJ2-1; the match to TRBD2 covers 7 bases. Trimming took 0 bases from V and 6 from J; bases not matched to a gene: 11. The CDR3 is 17 amino acids. Germline CDR1 is SGHAT and CDR2 is FQNNGV. CDR3 sequence: CASSLEIGGGTVNEQFF. The CDR3 DNA reads TGTGCCAGCAGCTTAGAGATCGGCGGGGGTACCGTCAATGAGCAGTTCTTC.

V is TRBV28 and J is TRBJ1-1; D not resolved. In germline, CDR1 is MDHEN, CDR2 SYDVKM. V was shortened by 7 bases and J by 2 bases, with 11 bases between the two germline ends. CDR3 size: 13 residues. CDR3 bases: TGTGCCAGCAACGCACACATTAACACTGAAGCTTTCTTT. It is translated as CASNAHINTEAFF.

This clonotype turned up a few times. J is TRBJ2-3 and V is TRBV7-9; 10 bases are a match to TRBD1. Germline loops: CDR1 SEHNR, CDR2 FQNEAQ (reference sequence). The CDR3 is 14 residues long. Trimming removed 3 bases from V and 5 bases from J; junction bases left unmatched: 2. This CDR3 is CASSFGTGEDTQYF. The CDR3 bases are TGTGCCAGCAGCTTTGGGACAGGGGAAGATACGCAGTATTTT.

V is TRBV7-3 and J is TRBJ2-5, with TRBD1 matching 8 bases. Per germline, CDR1 SGHTA and CDR2 FQGTGA. The J segment lost 5 bases and the V segment lost 5 bases, leaving 10 bases of the junction unmatched. CDR3 size: 15 residues. The CDR3 is CASSPGQGDFETQYF. DNA of the CDR3: TGTGCCAGCAGCCCCGGACAGGGTGATTTCGAGACCCAGTACTTC.

This clonotype was observed a few times. The chain employs TRBV20-1 and TRBJ1-5; possibly TRBD1 for D (5 bases). Germline-derived CDR1 and CDR2 are DFQATT and SNEGSKA (reference sequence). CDR3 length: 14 amino acids. The CDR3 nucleotides are TGCAGCGTCCCCGCGGGGGACGGCAATCAGCCCCAGCATTTT. Translating it yields CSVPAGDGNQPQHF.

This clonotype was counted at least ten times. V is TRBV12-3 or TRBV12-4 and J is TRBJ1-5; D ambiguous. The CDR3 contains 13 residues. Trimming cost V 0 bases and J 6 bases, with 6 bases left between them. Written as DNA, the CDR3 is TGTGCCAGCAGTTTAGCGCTCAGTCAGCCCCAGCATTTT. Translated: CASSLALSQPQHF.

This clonotype has at least ten counts. V gene TRBV7-2 combines with J gene TRBJ2-7; D is undetermined. Per germline, CDR1 SGHTA and CDR2 FQGNSA. Trimming stripped 8 bases from V and 0 bases from J, with 14 bases between. This CDR3 is 14 amino acids long. This chain's CDR3 is CASRPSASSYEQYF. CDR3 bases: TGTGCCAGCCGCCCGTCAGCGAGCTCCTACGAGCAGTACTTC.

This clonotype was counted between two and nine times. The chain uses TRBV20-1 and TRBJ1-2, with TRBD1 matching 9 bases. The V and J ends lost 5 bases and 11 bases, in that order; junction bases with no gene match: 18. The CDR3 contains 15 residues. In germline, CDR1 is DFQATT, CDR2 SNEGSKA (reference sequence). The CDR3 nucleotides read TGCAGTGCTCCCCTCCGGGACAGGGTTACCGAGGAGTACACCTTC. Its protein is CSAPLRDRVTEEYTF.